The 12 T cell receptor beta chains below were found in one sample sequenced in a study of cytomegalovirus exposure and HLA in healthy donors. Primers included in the PCR were 60 Vbeta and 13 Jbeta primers. Here immunoSEQ multiplex PCR was the method, and the copy in TCRdb shows in-frame clones only, minus some. The sample shows approximately 290,000 clones, about four fifths of them seen only once. Sequenced material: PBMCs. These receptors were collected from a girl aged 2 to 9 in good health and CMV-seronegative.

The chain is built from TRBV27 and TRBJ2-1, with 10 bases aligning to TRBD2. Germline V gene sequence: CDR1 MNHEY, CDR2 SMNVEV (reference sequence). This CDR3 region has 15 residues. The ends lost 5 bases at V and 4 bases at J; junction bases unmatched: 5. The CDR3 here is CASSPTSGLYNEQFF. CDR3 nucleotides: TGTGCCAGCAGTCCGACTAGCGGGCTATACAATGAGCAGTTCTTC.

V gene TRBV28 combines with J gene TRBJ2-2, with D perhaps matching TRBD2 (5 bases). The CDR3 spans 16 residues. CDR1 MDHEN and CDR2 SYDVKM come from the germline V gene. Trimming removed 3 bases from V and 5 bases from J, with 16 bases in between. The CDR3 reads CASSLETGWGTGELFF. CDR3 nucleotide sequence: TGTGCCAGCAGTTTGGAAACGGGGTGGGGAACCGGGGAGCTGTTTTTT.

The chain carries TRBV7-9 and TRBJ2-7; tentatively, D is TRBD1 (6 bases). Germline values: CDR1 SEHNR, CDR2 FQNEAQ (reference sequence). The CDR3 spans 14 residues. V lost 6 bases and J lost 3, with 15 bases in between. CDR3 region: CASSSQDRLYEQYF. CDR3 DNA: TGTGCCAGCAGTTCTCAGGACAGACTCTACGAGCAGTACTTC.

V usage is TRBV5-1 and J usage is TRBJ1-3; D is unclear. V lost 4 bases to trimming and J lost 0 bases, with 14 bases between them. The V gene's germline CDR1 is SGHRS and CDR2 YFSETQ. This CDR3 is built from 16 residues. In DNA form, the CDR3 reads TGCGCCAGCAGCAAAGGAGAATTAAGCTCTGGAAACACCATATATTTT. It translates to CASSKGELSSGNTIYF. Full variable domain (remainder filled in from reference TRBV5-1 and TRBJ1-3): KAGVTQTPRYLIKTRGQQVTLSCSPISGHRSVSWYQQTPGQGLQFLFEYFSETQRNKGNFPGRFSGRQFSNSRSEMNVSTLELGDSALYLCASSKGELSSGNTIYFGEGSWLTVV.

The CDR3 here is CATSTNNEQFF. The CDR3 DNA reads TGTGCCACCAGCACCAACAATGAGCAGTTCTTC. J is TRBJ2-1 and V is TRBV15; no definite D call. This CDR3 contains 11 residues. V lost 4 bases, J lost 5 bases, and 3 bases lay in between. Per germline, CDR1 LNHNV and CDR2 YYDKDF (reference sequence).

This chain connects TRBV15 to TRBJ1-2; no definite D call. CDR1 and CDR2 (germline): LNHNV, YYDKDF (reference sequence). Between the trimmed V and J ends, which lost 3 bases and 5 bases, there was a span of 13 bases. The CDR3 spans 14 residues. The CDR3 here is CATSSGQAVYGYTF. The CDR3 nucleotides are TGTGCCACCAGCAGTGGGCAGGCCGTGTATGGCTACACCTTC.

The chain is built from TRBV2 and TRBJ2-3, with 7 nucleotides matching TRBD2. J gave up 6 bases and V 6 bases, and 9 bases lay outside the gene matches. The CDR3 consists of 14 residues. Germline CDR1 reads SNHLY; CDR2 reads FYNNEI. The CDR3 here is CASSRGTIEDTQYF. The CDR3 DNA follows: TGTGCCAGCAGCCGGGGGACTATCGAGGATACGCAGTATTTT.

This clone is a singleton in its sample. V is TRBV6-1 and J is TRBJ2-7, with 7 bases aligning to TRBD2. This CDR3 comprises 13 residues. In germline, CDR1 is MNHNS, CDR2 SASEGT. After removal of 5 bases from V and 3 bases from J, the junction contained 4 bases not matched to a gene. The CDR3 sequence: CASSLADIYEQYF. The CDR3 DNA is TGTGCCAGCAGTCTAGCGGACATCTACGAGCAGTACTTC.

The chain couples TRBV28 to TRBJ2-4; D gene unclear. This CDR3 contains 14 residues. V was shortened by 6 bases and J by 0 bases, with 9 bases between the two germline ends. CDR1 and CDR2 (germline): MDHEN, SYDVKM. The CDR3 region has the DNA TGTGCCAGCAGCCCCTGGCTAGCCAAAAACATTCAGTACTTC. It is translated as CASSPWLAKNIQYF.

The chain joins TRBV2 to TRBJ2-7; the match to TRBD1 covers 7 bases. Per germline, CDR1 SNHLY and CDR2 FYNNEI. CDR3 length: 15 residues. V lost 5 bases, J lost 0 bases, and 7 bases stayed unmatched. The CDR3 DNA follows: TGTGCCAGCAGTCAGGGGGTTTGGGGCTCCTACGAGCAGTACTTC. Translation: CASSQGVWGSYEQYF.

For this clone: No conserved phenylalanine or tryptophan ends this CDR3, so it is likely a read error. The V call is TRBV29-1, the J call TRBJ2-7; no clear D. CDR1 and CDR2 from the germline V gene are SQVTM and ANQGSEA. This CDR3 comprises 14 residues. The ends were cut back, 4 bases at V and 3 bases at J, with 16 bases in the middle. CDR3 in DNA: TGCAGCGTTGGTTCCAGCGCTTGGGTCTACGAGCAGTACCTC. Translated, it gives CSVGSSAWVYEQYL.

This chain uses TRBV5-4 with TRBJ2-5; no clear D gene. Trimming cost V 2 bases and J 5 bases, with 10 bases left between them. The CDR3 runs to 13 residues. CDR1 is SGHNT, CDR2 YYREEE, per germline (reference sequence). CDR3 DNA: TGTGCCAGCAGCTTAAGACTTGCGGAGACCCAGTACTTC. This codes for CASSLRLAETQYF.